These 9 T cell receptor beta chains came from one sample sequenced in a study of blood T cell repertoires in COVID-19. Repertoires were generated with immunoSEQ multiplex PCR, while TCRdb's copy carries only in-frame clones and drops some. The sample records about 88,000 clones, 70% to 90% being singletons. The material sequenced was peripheral blood. These receptors were taken from a human donor in a cohort sampled during active COVID-19.

The chain joins TRBV5-6 to TRBJ2-3; perhaps TRBD1 as D (5 bases). This CDR3 spans 13 amino acids. Germline loops: CDR1 SGHDT, CDR2 YYEEEE. V shed 4 bases and J shed 1 base, with 7 bases lying between them. The DNA for the CDR3 is TGTGCCAGCAGCAGGGGCGGCACAGATACGCAGTATTTT. This codes for CASSRGGTDTQYF.

The chain has TRBV29-1 and TRBJ2-2, with 11 positions matching TRBD1. With V trimmed by 6 bases and J by 5 bases, 5 bases remained unmatched. Germline CDR1 reads SQVTM; CDR2 reads ANQGSEA. The CDR3 totals 14 residues. CDR3 nucleotide sequence: TGCAGCGTAACCGGACAGGGGGCGACCGGGGAGCTGTTTTTT. Protein: CSVTGQGATGELFF.

In DNA form, the CDR3 reads TGTGCCAGCAGGCAGACAGGGGGAGGCAATCAGCCCCAGCATTTT. Protein sequence: CASRQTGGGNQPQHF. The chain recombines TRBV28 with TRBJ1-5; 9 bases line up with TRBD1. The CDR3 has 15 residues. Germline V gene lookup returns CDR1 MDHEN and CDR2 SYDVKM. Trimming at V came to 6 bases and at J to 2 bases, leaving 5 bases not matched to a gene. The variable domain in full, completed from reference TRBV28 and TRBJ1-5, reads DVKVTQSSRYLVKRTGEKVFLECVQDMDHENMFWYRQDPGLGLRLIYFSYDVKMKEKGDIPEGYSVSREKKERFSLILESASTNQTSMYLCASRQTGGGNQPQHFGDGTRLSIL.

The rearrangement links TRBV19 to TRBJ2-1, with 14 bases matching TRBD2. V was clipped by 4 bases and J by 0 bases; unmatched bases: 11. Per germline, CDR1 LNHDA and CDR2 SQIVND (reference sequence). There are 20 residues in the CDR3. The CDR3 spells CASSKLDRLAGGRSYNEQFF. CDR3 bases: TGTGCCAGTAGTAAGCTTGACCGACTAGCGGGGGGGCGCTCCTACAATGAGCAGTTCTTC. Combining the CDR3 with reference TRBV19 and TRBJ2-1 gives the whole variable domain DGGITQSPKYLFRKEGQNVTLSCEQNLNHDAMYWYRQDPGQGLRLIYYSQIVNDFQKGDIAEGYSVSREKKESFPLTVTSAQKNPTAFYLCASSKLDRLAGGRSYNEQFFGPGTRLTVL.

This clone was detected only a few times. In nucleotides, the CDR3 is TGCGCCAGCAGCCAAGAAGGGGGTTTTGCCTACGAGCAGTACTTC. This codes for CASSQEGGFAYEQYF. This chain links TRBV4-1 with TRBJ2-7; D may be TRBD1 (6 bases). This CDR3 is built from 15 residues. V was pared by 0 bases and J by 2 bases, with 11 bases between. Germline CDR1 and CDR2: MGHRA and YSYEKL.

This clone was detected a few times. CDR3 sequence: CSAQVEDTQYF. The CDR3 DNA sequence: TGCAGTGCCCAGGTGGAAGATACGCAGTATTTT. The chain uses TRBV20-1 and TRBJ2-3, with no clear D. The V and J ends lost 6 bases and 5 bases respectively, with 9 bases between them. This CDR3 has 11 residues. Per the germline V gene, CDR1 is DFQATT and CDR2 is SNEGSKA (reference sequence).

The chain combines TRBV6-6 with TRBJ2-7; 16 positions agree with TRBD2. Per germline, CDR1 MNHNY and CDR2 SVGAGI (reference sequence). Unmatched junction bases numbered 7, after V lost 5 bases and J lost 0 bases. This CDR3 has 18 residues. The CDR3 coding sequence is TGTGCCAGCAGTCCCGGGACTAGCGGGGGGGCGAGCTCCTACGAGCAGTACTTC. Amino acid sequence: CASSPGTSGGASSYEQYF.

The rearrangement uses TRBV5-1 and TRBJ2-1; D perhaps matches TRBD2 (6 bases). CDR3 size: 14 residues. V shed 0 bases and J shed 6 bases, with 10 bases lying between them. The germline V gene has CDR1 SGHRS and CDR2 YFSETQ. The CDR3 DNA sequence: TGCGCCAGCAGCTTGGTCAAGGGAGGCAATGAGCAGTTCTTC. Translated: CASSLVKGGNEQFF.

This clone was observed once. The chain recombines TRBV6-5 with TRBJ2-1, with TRBD1 matching 7 bases. Germline loops: CDR1 MNHEY, CDR2 SVGAGI. This CDR3 comprises 16 residues. The ends lost 1 base at V and 7 bases at J; junction bases unmatched: 10. The CDR3 DNA sequence: TGTGCCAGCAGTTACTATGCGACAGGGAGAACGAATGAGCAGTTCTTC. Its protein product is CASSYYATGRTNEQFF.